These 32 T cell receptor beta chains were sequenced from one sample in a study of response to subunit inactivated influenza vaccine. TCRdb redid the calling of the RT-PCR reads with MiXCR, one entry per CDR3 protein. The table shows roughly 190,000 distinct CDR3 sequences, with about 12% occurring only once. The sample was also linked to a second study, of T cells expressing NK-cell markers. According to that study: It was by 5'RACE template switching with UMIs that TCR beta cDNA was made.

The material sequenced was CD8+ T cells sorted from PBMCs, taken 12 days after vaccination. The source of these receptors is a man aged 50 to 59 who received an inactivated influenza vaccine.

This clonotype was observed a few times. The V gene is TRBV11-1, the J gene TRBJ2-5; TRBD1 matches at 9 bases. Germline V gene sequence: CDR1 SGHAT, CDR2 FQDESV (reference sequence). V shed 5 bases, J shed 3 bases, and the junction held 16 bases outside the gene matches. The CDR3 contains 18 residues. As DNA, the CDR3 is TGTGCCAGCAGCGATTTAATCCGGGACAGGGCGGGTAAAGAGACCCAGTACTTC. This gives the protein CASSDLIRDRAGKETQYF.

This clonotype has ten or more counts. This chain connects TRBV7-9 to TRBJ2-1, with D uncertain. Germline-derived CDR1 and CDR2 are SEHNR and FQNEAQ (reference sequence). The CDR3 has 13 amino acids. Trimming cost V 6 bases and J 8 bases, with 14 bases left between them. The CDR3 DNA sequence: TGTGCCAGCAGATCTGACATGGCTTATGAGCAGTTCTTC. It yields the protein CASRSDMAYEQFF.

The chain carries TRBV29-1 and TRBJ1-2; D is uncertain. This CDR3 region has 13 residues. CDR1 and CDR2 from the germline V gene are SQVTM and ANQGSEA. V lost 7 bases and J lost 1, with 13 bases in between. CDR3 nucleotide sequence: TGCAGCGCTAGATCCGGGCGTAACTATGGCTACACCTTC. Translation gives CSARSGRNYGYTF.

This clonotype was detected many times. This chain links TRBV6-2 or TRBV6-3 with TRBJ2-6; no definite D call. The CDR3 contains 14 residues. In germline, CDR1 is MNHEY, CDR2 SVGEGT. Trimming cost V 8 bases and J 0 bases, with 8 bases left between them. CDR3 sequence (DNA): TGTGCCAGCCGGTTTGACTCTGGGGCCAACGTCCTGACTTTC. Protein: CASRFDSGANVLTF.

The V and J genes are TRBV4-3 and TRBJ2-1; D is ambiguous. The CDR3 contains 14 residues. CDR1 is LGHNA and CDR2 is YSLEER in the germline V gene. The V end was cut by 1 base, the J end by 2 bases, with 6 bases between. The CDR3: CASSQGSAYNEQFF. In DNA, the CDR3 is TGCGCCAGCAGCCAAGGGTCGGCCTACAATGAGCAGTTCTTC.

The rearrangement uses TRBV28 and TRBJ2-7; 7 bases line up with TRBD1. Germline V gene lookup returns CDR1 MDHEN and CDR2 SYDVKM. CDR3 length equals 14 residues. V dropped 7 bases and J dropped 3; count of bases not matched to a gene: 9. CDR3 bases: TGTGCCAGCAAGACGACCCAGGGGGTCTACGAGCAGTACTTC. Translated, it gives CASKTTQGVYEQYF.

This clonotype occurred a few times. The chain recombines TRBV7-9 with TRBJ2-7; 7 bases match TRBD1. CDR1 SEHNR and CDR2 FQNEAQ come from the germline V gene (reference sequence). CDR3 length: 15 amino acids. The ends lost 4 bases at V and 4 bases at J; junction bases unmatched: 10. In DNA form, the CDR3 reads TGTGCCAGCAGCTCTGGACAGGCTCGATTATACGAGCAGTACTTC. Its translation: CASSSGQARLYEQYF.

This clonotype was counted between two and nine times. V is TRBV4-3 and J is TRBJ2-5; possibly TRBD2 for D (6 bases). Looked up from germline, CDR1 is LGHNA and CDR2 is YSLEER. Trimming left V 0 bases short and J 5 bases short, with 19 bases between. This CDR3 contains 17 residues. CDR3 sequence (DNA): TGCGCCAGCAGCCAAGATTTTAAGGTCCGGGGGATGGAGACCCAGTACTTC. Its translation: CASSQDFKVRGMETQYF.

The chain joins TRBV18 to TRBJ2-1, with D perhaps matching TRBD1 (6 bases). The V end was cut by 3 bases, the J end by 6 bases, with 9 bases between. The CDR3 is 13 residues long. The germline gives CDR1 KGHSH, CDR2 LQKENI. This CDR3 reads CASSPLGANEQFF. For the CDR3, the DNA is TGTGCCAGCTCACCGCTGGGGGCCAATGAGCAGTTCTTC.

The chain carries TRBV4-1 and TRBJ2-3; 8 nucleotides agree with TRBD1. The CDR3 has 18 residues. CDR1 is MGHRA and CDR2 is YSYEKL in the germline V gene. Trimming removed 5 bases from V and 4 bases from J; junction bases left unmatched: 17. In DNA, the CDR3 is TGCGCCAGCAGCTTCCCGCACGTAGGACAGGGAATCGCAGATACGCAGTATTTT. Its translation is CASSFPHVGQGIADTQYF.

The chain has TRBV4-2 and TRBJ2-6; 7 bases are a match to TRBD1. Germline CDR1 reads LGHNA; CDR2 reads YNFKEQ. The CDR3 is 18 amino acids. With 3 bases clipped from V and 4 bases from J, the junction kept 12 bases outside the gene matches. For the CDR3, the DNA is TGTGCCAGCAGCCACGGACAGGACATATGGGGGGGGGCCAACGTCCTGACTTTC. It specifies CASSHGQDIWGGANVLTF.

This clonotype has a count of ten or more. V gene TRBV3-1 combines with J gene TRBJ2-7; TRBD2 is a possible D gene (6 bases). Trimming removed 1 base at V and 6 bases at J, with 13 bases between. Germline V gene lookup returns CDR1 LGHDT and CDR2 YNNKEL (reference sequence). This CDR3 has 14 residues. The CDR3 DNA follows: TGTGCCAGCAGCCAAGTCGGGGGATTGAGCGAGCAGTACTTC. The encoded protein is CASSQVGGLSEQYF.

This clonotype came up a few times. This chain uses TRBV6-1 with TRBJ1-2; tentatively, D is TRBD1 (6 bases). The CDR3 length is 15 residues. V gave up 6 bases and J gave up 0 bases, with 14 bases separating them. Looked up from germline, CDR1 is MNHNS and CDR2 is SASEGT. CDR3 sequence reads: CASRDGQYSNYGYTF. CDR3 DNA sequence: TGTGCCAGCAGGGACGGACAGTATTCTAACTATGGCTACACCTTC.

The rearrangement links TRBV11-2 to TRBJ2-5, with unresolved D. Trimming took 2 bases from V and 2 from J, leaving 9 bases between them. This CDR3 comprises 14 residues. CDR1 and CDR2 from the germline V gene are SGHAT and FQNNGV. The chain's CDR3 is CASSLSASQETQYF. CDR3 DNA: TGTGCCAGCAGCTTATCGGCCAGTCAAGAGACCCAGTACTTC. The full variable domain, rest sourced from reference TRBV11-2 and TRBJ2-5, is EAGVAQSPRYKIIEKRQSVAFWCNPISGHATLYWYQQILGQGPKLLIQFQNNGVVDDSQLPKDRFSAERLKGVDSTLKIQPAKLEDSAVYLCASSLSASQETQYFGPGTRLLVL.

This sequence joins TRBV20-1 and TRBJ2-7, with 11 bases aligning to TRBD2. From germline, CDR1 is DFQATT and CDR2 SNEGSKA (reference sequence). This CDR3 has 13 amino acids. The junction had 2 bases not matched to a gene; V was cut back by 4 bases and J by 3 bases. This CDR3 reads CSATGTSGYEQYF. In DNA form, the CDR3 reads TGCAGTGCTACGGGGACTAGCGGCTACGAGCAGTACTTC.

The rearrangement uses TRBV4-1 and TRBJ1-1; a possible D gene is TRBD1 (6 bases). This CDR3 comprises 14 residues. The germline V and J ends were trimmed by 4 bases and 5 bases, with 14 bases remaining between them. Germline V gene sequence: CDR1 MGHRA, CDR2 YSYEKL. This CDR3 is CASSPDSFSTEAFF. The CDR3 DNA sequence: TGCGCCAGCAGCCCGGACAGTTTTTCAACTGAAGCTTTCTTT.

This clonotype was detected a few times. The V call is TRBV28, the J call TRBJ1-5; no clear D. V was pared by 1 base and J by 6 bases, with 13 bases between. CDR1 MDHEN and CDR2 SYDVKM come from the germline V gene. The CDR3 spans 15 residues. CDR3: CASSLSAVSSQPQHF. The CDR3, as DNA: TGTGCCAGCAGTTTATCTGCGGTGTCCTCTCAGCCCCAGCATTTT.

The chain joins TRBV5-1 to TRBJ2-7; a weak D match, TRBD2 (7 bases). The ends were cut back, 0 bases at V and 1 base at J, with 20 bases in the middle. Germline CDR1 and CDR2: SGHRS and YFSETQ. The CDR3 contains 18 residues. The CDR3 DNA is TGCGCCAGCAGCTTGGCCTTGACGGGGGGCGAGTTGTCCTACGAGCAGTACTTC. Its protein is CASSLALTGGELSYEQYF.

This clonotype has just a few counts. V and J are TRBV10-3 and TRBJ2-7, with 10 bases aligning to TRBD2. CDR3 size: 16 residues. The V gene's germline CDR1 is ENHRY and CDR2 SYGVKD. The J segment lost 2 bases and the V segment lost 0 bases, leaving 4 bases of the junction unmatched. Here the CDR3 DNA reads TGTGCCATCAGTGAGTCGAGACTAGCGGGTACCTACGAGCAGTACTTC. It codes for CAISESRLAGTYEQYF.

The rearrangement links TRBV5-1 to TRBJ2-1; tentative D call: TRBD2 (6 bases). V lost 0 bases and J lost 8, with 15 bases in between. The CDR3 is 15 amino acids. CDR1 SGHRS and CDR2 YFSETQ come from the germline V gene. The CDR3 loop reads CASSLEGLGGDEQFF. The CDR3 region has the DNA TGCGCCAGCAGCTTGGAGGGACTGGGGGGAGATGAGCAGTTCTTC.

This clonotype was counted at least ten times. As DNA, the CDR3 is TGTGCCACCAGCTTTGGGGTGGGACACCCCCAAGAGACCCAGTACTTC. This sequence encodes CATSFGVGHPQETQYF. This chain connects TRBV24-1 to TRBJ2-5; weak D call: TRBD1 (6 bases). CDR3 length: 16 residues. The germline V gene encodes CDR1 KGHDR and CDR2 SFDVKD. The V gene lost 7 bases and the J gene lost 1 base, with 18 bases spanning the gap.

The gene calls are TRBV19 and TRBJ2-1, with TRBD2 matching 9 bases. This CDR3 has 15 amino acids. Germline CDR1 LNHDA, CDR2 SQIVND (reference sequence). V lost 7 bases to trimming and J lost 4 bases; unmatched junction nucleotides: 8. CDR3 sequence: CASNPSGAPYNEQFF. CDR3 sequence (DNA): TGTGCCAGTAACCCTAGCGGGGCCCCGTACAATGAGCAGTTCTTC.

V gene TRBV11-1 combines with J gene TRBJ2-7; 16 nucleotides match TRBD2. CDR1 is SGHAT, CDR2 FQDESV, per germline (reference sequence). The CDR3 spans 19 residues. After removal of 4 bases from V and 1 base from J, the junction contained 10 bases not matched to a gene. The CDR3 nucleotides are TGTGCCAGCAGCTCCAATCTCGGGACTAGCGGGGGGGCATCCTACGAGCAGTACTTC. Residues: CASSSNLGTSGGASYEQYF.

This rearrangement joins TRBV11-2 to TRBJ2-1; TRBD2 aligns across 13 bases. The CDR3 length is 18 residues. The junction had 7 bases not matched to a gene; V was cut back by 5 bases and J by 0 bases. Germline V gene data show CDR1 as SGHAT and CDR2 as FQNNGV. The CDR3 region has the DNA TGTGCCAGCAGCCTGACTAGCGGGAGGTTCAGCTCCTACAATGAGCAGTTCTTC. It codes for CASSLTSGRFSSYNEQFF.

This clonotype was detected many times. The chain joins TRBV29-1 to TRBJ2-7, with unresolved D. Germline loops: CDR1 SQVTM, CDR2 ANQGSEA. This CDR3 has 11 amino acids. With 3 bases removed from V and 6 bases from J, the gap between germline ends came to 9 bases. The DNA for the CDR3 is TGCAGCGTTGAGAGTGTTGCCGAGCAGTACTTC. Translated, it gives CSVESVAEQYF.

The CDR3: CASSAVPSGANVLTF. In DNA, the CDR3 is TGTGCCAGCAGCGCTGTCCCCTCTGGGGCCAACGTCCTGACTTTC. The chain carries TRBV7-6 and TRBJ2-6; D gene ambiguous. This CDR3 spans 15 amino acids. Germline V gene sequence: CDR1 SGHVS, CDR2 FNYEAQ. Trimming stripped 5 bases from V and 0 bases from J, with 8 bases between.

The CDR3, as DNA: TGTGCCAGCACCGAATACGGGGGACAGGGCGAGACCCAGTACTTC. Translation: CASTEYGGQGETQYF. V and J are TRBV6-2 or TRBV6-3 and TRBJ2-5, with 9 positions matching TRBD1. Losses at the gene ends were 7 bases for V and 5 bases for J; bases not matched to a gene: 11. The CDR3 consists of 15 residues. Looked up from germline, CDR1 is MNHEY and CDR2 is SVGEGT.

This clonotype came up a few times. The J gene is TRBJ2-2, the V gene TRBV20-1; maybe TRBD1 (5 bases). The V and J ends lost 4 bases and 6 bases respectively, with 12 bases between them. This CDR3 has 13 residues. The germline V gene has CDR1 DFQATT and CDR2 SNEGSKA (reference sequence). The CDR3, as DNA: TGCAGTGCTAATAGGGGCCCGGCCGGGGAGCTGTTTTTT. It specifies CSANRGPAGELFF.

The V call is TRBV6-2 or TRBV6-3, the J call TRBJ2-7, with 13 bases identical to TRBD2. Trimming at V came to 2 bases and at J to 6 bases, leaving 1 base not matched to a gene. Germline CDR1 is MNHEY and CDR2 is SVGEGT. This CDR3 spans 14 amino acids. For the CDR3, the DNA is TGTGCCAGCAGTTACGGACTAGCGGGGGTCGAGCAGTACTTC. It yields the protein CASSYGLAGVEQYF.

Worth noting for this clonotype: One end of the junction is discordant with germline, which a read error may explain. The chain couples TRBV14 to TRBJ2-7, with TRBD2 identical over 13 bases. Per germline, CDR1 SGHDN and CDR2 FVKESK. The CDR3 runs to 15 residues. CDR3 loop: CASSLRTSGSYEQNF. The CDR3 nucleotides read TGTGCCAGCAGCTTGAGGACTAGCGGGAGTTACGAGCAGAACTTC. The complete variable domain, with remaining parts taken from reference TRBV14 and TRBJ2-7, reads EAGVTQFPSHSVIEKGQTVTLRCDPISGHDNLYWYRRVMGKEIKFLLHFVKESKQDESGMPNNRFLAERTGGTYSTLKVQPAELEDSGVYFCASSLRTSGSYEQNFGPGTRLTVT.

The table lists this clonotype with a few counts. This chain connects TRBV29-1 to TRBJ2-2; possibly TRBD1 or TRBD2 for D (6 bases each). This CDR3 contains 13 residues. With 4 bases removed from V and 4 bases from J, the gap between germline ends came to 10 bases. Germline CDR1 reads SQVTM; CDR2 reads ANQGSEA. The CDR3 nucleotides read TGCAGCGTTGTACAGGGAGGCACCGGGGAGCTGTTTTTT. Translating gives CSVVQGGTGELFF.

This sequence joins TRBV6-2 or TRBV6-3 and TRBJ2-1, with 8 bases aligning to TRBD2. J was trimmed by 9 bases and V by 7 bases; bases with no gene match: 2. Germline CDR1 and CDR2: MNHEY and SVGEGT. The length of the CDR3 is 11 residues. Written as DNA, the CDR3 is TGTGCCAGCACGGGGGGGCCTGAGCAGTTCTTC. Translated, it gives CASTGGPEQFF.